Below, 31 T cell receptor beta chains from the same sample are listed, as sequenced in a study of Ad26.COV2.S vaccination and SARS-CoV-2 variants. Treatment denoted: around 19 received Ad26.COV2.S at low or high dose, single or two shots; about 5 received placebo; per-sample allocation not given. The study sampled participants on day 63 after the first vaccine or placebo injection. Using immunoSEQ multiplex PCR, the repertoire was profiled, and TCRdb retains in-frame clones only, with some absent. Of around 420,000 clones in the sample, roughly 90% were seen once. The source was peripheral blood, collected in a trial of Ad26.COV2.S vaccine versus placebo. These receptors originate from a person aged 18 to 65 who received the Ad26.COV2.S COVID-19 vaccine or a placebo.

The rearrangement uses TRBV28 and TRBJ1-2; 7 nucleotides line up with TRBD1. The germline V gene encodes CDR1 MDHEN and CDR2 SYDVKM. V trimming: 8 bases; J trimming: 0 bases; junction bases outside the gene matches: 0. This CDR3 comprises 12 residues. Written as DNA, the CDR3 is TGTGCCAGCCAGGGGGCTAACTATGGCTACACCTTC. Translating gives CASQGANYGYTF.

The chain is built from TRBV6-5 and TRBJ1-2; D is possibly TRBD1 (5 bases). Germline V gene sequence: CDR1 MNHEY, CDR2 SVGAGI. CDR3 length: 14 amino acids. Trimming shortened V by 6 bases and J by 4 bases, and 15 bases separated the two germline ends. CDR3 bases: TGTGCCAGCAGCCCCGGGACGGGTATCTATGGCTACACCTTC. It codes for CASSPGTGIYGYTF.

This clone has only one observation. This chain joins TRBV10-3 and TRBJ2-1; D is possibly TRBD2 (6 bases). Deletions cut 0 bases from V and 11 bases from J, with 14 bases between. The CDR3 has 14 residues. CDR1 and CDR2 (germline): ENHRY, SYGVKD. CDR3 coding DNA: TGTGCCATCAGTGAGTCGGGACTCCAAGGAAAGCAGTTCTTC. Its protein is CAISESGLQGKQFF.

The chain recombines TRBV7-6 with TRBJ2-2, with D tentatively TRBD2 (6 bases). The CDR3 is 14 residues long. CDR1 and CDR2 (germline): SGHVS, FNYEAQ. Deletions cut 0 bases from V and 5 bases from J, with 7 bases between. The CDR3 loop is CASSLAGGTGELFF. The DNA of the CDR3 is TGTGCCAGCAGCTTAGCGGGGGGTACCGGGGAGCTGTTTTTT.

V gene TRBV25-1 combines with J gene TRBJ2-7; perhaps TRBD2 as D (5 bases). The CDR3 sequence is 13 residues long. Trimming removed 2 bases from V and 5 bases from J, with 10 bases in between. Germline lookup yields CDR1 MGHDK and CDR2 SYGVNS. CDR3 sequence: CASSEGSLHEQYF. The CDR3 nucleotides are TGTGCCAGCAGTGAAGGGAGTCTCCACGAGCAGTACTTC.

The chain employs TRBV11-3 and TRBJ2-1, with D perhaps matching TRBD1 or TRBD2 (5 bases each). From germline, CDR1 is SGHNT and CDR2 YENEEA. This CDR3 has 14 amino acids. Trimming took off 5 bases at V and 7 bases at J, with 15 bases between the two ends. The CDR3 loop reads CASSPGALLNEQFF. DNA for the CDR3: TGTGCCAGCAGCCCCGGGGCCCTGCTAAATGAGCAGTTCTTC.

The CDR3 bases are TGTGCCAGCAGTTACCGATCGACAGGAAAAACCTACGAGCAGTACTTC. Its translation is CASSYRSTGKTYEQYF. The chain recombines TRBV6-2 or TRBV6-3 with TRBJ2-7; D might be TRBD1 (6 bases). Germline V gene sequence: CDR1 MNHEY, CDR2 SVGEGT. V lost 2 bases, J lost 2 bases, and 16 bases lay in between. The CDR3 covers 16 residues.

This chain links TRBV6-5 with TRBJ2-2; 9 nucleotides agree with TRBD1. Looked up from germline, CDR1 is MNHEY and CDR2 is SVGAGI. Trimming took 8 bases from V and 0 from J; bases not matched to a gene: 4. The CDR3 is 15 residues long. The CDR3 nucleotides read TGTGCCAGCGGATACAGGGGGCCGAACACCGGGGAGCTGTTTTTT. Its protein is CASGYRGPNTGELFF.

V usage is TRBV5-1 and J usage is TRBJ1-6; TRBD1 might be the D (5 bases). The CDR3 runs to 12 residues. In germline, CDR1 is SGHRS, CDR2 YFSETQ. Trimming left V 0 bases short and J 11 bases short, with 6 bases between. CDR3 DNA sequence: TGCGCCAGCAGCTTGGAGGGGACACCCCTCCACTTT. Its translation: CASSLEGTPLHF.

The V gene is TRBV4-3, the J gene TRBJ2-1; 7 nucleotides agree with TRBD2. This CDR3 has 18 residues. Germline CDR1 and CDR2: LGHNA and YSLEER. J was trimmed by 3 bases and V by 0 bases; bases with no gene match: 11. CDR3 nucleotides: TGCGCCAGCAGCCAAGACAGCGGGGCGTCCCAGATCTACAATGAGCAGTTCTTC. Translating it yields CASSQDSGASQIYNEQFF.

J is TRBJ1-2 and V is TRBV29-1; D remains unclear. CDR1 SQVTM and CDR2 ANQGSEA come from the germline V gene. Trimming shortened V by 1 base and J by 0 bases, and 9 bases separated the two germline ends. The CDR3 sequence is 14 residues long. CDR3 residues: CSVEGGQSNYGYTF. CDR3 DNA: TGCAGCGTTGAAGGTGGGCAGTCTAACTATGGCTACACCTTC.

The V call is TRBV12-5, the J call TRBJ1-5, with TRBD1 as a possible D gene (6 bases). Per germline, CDR1 LGHNT and CDR2 FRNRAP. This CDR3 has 12 amino acids. Trimming cost V 5 bases and J 13 bases, with 15 bases left between them. In DNA form, the CDR3 reads TGTGCTAGTGGTACACTTCCGGGACATCAGCATTTT. Translated, it gives CASGTLPGHQHF. The whole variable domain, remainder taken from reference TRBV12-5 and TRBJ1-5, is DARVTQTPRHKVTEMGQEVTMRCQPILGHNTVFWYRQTMMQGLELLAYFRNRAPLDDSGMPKDRFSAEMPDATLATLKIQPSEPRDSAVYFCASGTLPGHQHFGDGTRLSIL.

This clone has a single count. The chain uses TRBV19 and TRBJ2-1; 7 bases fit TRBD1. Germline CDR1 LNHDA, CDR2 SQIVND (reference sequence). The CDR3 consists of 13 residues. With 4 bases clipped from V and 4 bases from J, the junction kept 1 base outside the gene matches. CDR3 sequence reads: CASSRDSYNEQFF. DNA for the CDR3: TGTGCCAGTAGTAGGGACAGTTACAATGAGCAGTTCTTC.

The chain uses TRBV18 and TRBJ1-4, with 8 bases matching TRBD1. This CDR3 has 15 amino acids. CDR1 and CDR2 from the germline V gene are KGHSH and LQKENI. V was clipped by 6 bases and J by 3 bases; unmatched bases: 6. The CDR3 sequence is CASSLKDRANEKLFF. As DNA, the CDR3 is TGTGCCAGCTCGCTGAAGGACAGGGCTAATGAAAAACTGTTTTTT.

Note on this clone: The sample holds other DNA sequences that translate to the same CDR3. The J gene is TRBJ2-7, the V gene TRBV5-1; 7 bases are shared with TRBD1. This CDR3 region has 14 residues. Germline CDR1 and CDR2: SGHRS and YFSETQ. Germline trimming cut 0 bases from V and 2 bases from J; bases unmatched to any gene: 2. CDR3 DNA: TGCGCCAGCAGCTTGGGGCAGGGGGCCTACGAGCAGTACTTC. It is translated as CASSLGQGAYEQYF.

This sequence joins TRBV7-3 and TRBJ2-3; D possibly corresponds to TRBD2 (6 bases). The CDR3 has 17 amino acids. Germline CDR1 SGHTA, CDR2 FQGTGA. V lost 3 bases to trimming and J lost 0 bases, with 16 bases between them. Here the CDR3 reads CASSLDGRDSSTDTQYF. CDR3 sequence (DNA): TGTGCCAGCAGCTTGGATGGGCGGGATTCTAGCACAGATACGCAGTATTTT.

The genes are TRBV30 and TRBJ1-5, with TRBD1 as a possible D gene (5 bases). CDR1 GTSNPN and CDR2 SVGIG come from the germline V gene (reference sequence). The V end lost 3 bases, the J end lost 1 base, and 10 bases lay between the germline ends. The CDR3 covers 14 residues. The CDR3 DNA reads TGTGCCTGGAGCGCGGGACTGAGCAATCAGCCCCAGCATTTT. It codes for CAWSAGLSNQPQHF.

The chain combines TRBV27 with TRBJ2-7, with D possibly being TRBD2 (6 bases). CDR3 length: 14 amino acids. The V end was cut by 2 bases, the J end by 5 bases, with 13 bases between. Germline CDR1 MNHEY, CDR2 SMNVEV (reference sequence). DNA of the CDR3: TGTGCCAGCAGTTTAATGGCGGAGGGCAACGAGCAGTACTTC. It codes for CASSLMAEGNEQYF.

This chain uses TRBV7-9 with TRBJ2-2, with D possibly matching TRBD1 (6 bases). CDR3 length: 18 residues. Germline CDR1 reads SEHNR; CDR2 reads FQNEAQ (reference sequence). Deletions cut 5 bases from V and 3 bases from J, with 22 bases between. The CDR3 reads CASSTDYWSGVDTGELFF. The CDR3 DNA reads TGTGCCAGCAGCACGGATTATTGGTCAGGGGTGGACACCGGGGAGCTGTTTTTT.

The chain links TRBV7-6 to TRBJ2-7; 7 bases are a match to TRBD1. There are 14 residues in the CDR3. Unmatched junction bases numbered 3, after V lost 3 bases and J lost 1 base. Germline V gene lookup returns CDR1 SGHVS and CDR2 FNYEAQ. The CDR3 nucleotides read TGTGCCAGCAGCTTCTCGGACAGGTCCTACGAGCAGTACTTC. This sequence encodes CASSFSDRSYEQYF.

This chain's CDR3 is CASSLALDTGELFF. CDR3 DNA: TGCGCCAGCAGCTTGGCCTTGGACACCGGGGAGCTGTTTTTT. The chain employs TRBV5-1 and TRBJ2-2; D is unclear. Trimming took off 0 bases at V and 3 bases at J, with 6 bases between the two ends. Germline loops: CDR1 SGHRS, CDR2 YFSETQ. The CDR3 loop spans 14 amino acids.

This clone has just a few counts. The chain uses TRBV19 and TRBJ1-2, with 7 bases lining up with TRBD1. The CDR3 is 16 amino acids. Germline-derived CDR1 and CDR2 are LNHDA and SQIVND (reference sequence). V was clipped by 4 bases and J by 4 bases; unmatched bases: 12. The CDR3 DNA follows: TGTGCCAGTAGTACCCCCTACAGGGGCGATCCCTATGGCTACACCTTC. Translating gives CASSTPYRGDPYGYTF.

The rearrangement joins TRBV19 to TRBJ1-2, with 7 bases matching TRBD1. Germline loops: CDR1 LNHDA, CDR2 SQIVND (reference sequence). V was pared by 3 bases and J by 2 bases, with 6 bases of the junction left unmatched. CDR3 length equals 15 residues. For the CDR3, the DNA is TGTGCCAGTAGTATTGTGGGACAGTCCAACTATGGCTACACCTTC. Translating gives CASSIVGQSNYGYTF.

V is TRBV5-1 and J is TRBJ2-3; D is possibly TRBD1 or TRBD2 (5 bases each). The CDR3 has 14 residues. Per the germline V gene, CDR1 is SGHRS and CDR2 is YFSETQ. V was pared by 0 bases and J by 3 bases, with 8 bases between. CDR3 protein: CASSLAWGTDTQYF. The CDR3 DNA is TGCGCCAGCAGCTTGGCCTGGGGGACAGATACGCAGTATTTT.

The chain couples TRBV30 to TRBJ1-4; TRBD1 might be the D (6 bases). The germline V and J ends were trimmed by 0 bases and 7 bases, with 9 bases remaining between them. There are 13 residues in the CDR3. Germline assignment: CDR1 GTSNPN and CDR2 SVGIG (reference sequence). The CDR3 DNA is TGTGCCTGGAGTGTAGGGGGGGGTGAAAAACTGTTTTTT. It translates to CAWSVGGGEKLFF.

The chain is built from TRBV7-6 and TRBJ1-1; D unresolved. Trimming cost V 7 bases and J 0 bases, with 12 bases left between them. CDR3 length: 14 amino acids. Germline CDR1 is SGHVS and CDR2 is FNYEAQ. The CDR3 region is CASIQDGMNTEAFF. As DNA, the CDR3 is TGTGCCAGCATCCAGGACGGTATGAACACTGAAGCTTTCTTT.

CDR3 DNA sequence: TGTGCCAGCTCACCACAGGGAAGTGATCAGCCCCAGCATTTT. Translation: CASSPQGSDQPQHF. The V and J genes are TRBV18 and TRBJ1-5; D gene unclear. Germline V gene lookup returns CDR1 KGHSH and CDR2 LQKENI. This CDR3 is 14 amino acids long. Between the trimmed V and J ends, which lost 1 base and 5 bases, there was a span of 9 bases. The full variable domain, rest sourced from reference TRBV18 and TRBJ1-5, is NAGVMQNPRHLVRRRGQEARLRCSPMKGHSHVYWYRQLPEEGLKFMVYLQKENIIDESGMPKERFSAEFPKEGPSILRIQQVVRGDSAAYFCASSPQGSDQPQHFGDGTRLSIL.

This rearrangement joins TRBV28 to TRBJ1-4; 7 bases agree with TRBD1. Germline trimming cut 6 bases from V and 4 bases from J; bases unmatched to any gene: 11. This CDR3 region has 16 residues. Looked up from germline, CDR1 is MDHEN and CDR2 is SYDVKM. The CDR3 nucleotides are TGTGCCAGCAGACCTACCCCGGGACAGATTAATGAAAAACTGTTTTTT. It is translated as CASRPTPGQINEKLFF.

The chain is built from TRBV6-5 and TRBJ2-7; D gene ambiguous. The V and J ends lost 6 bases and 0 bases respectively, with 12 bases between them. The CDR3 runs to 14 residues. Germline CDR1 is MNHEY and CDR2 is SVGAGI. The DNA of the CDR3 is TGTGCCAGCAGGTTGGTCAAGAGCTCCTACGAGCAGTACTTC. It specifies CASRLVKSSYEQYF.

The rearrangement uses TRBV11-2 and TRBJ2-7; 8 positions agree with TRBD1. The junction had 7 bases not matched to a gene; V was cut back by 1 base and J by 2 bases. Germline V CDR1 and CDR2: SGHAT, FQNNGV. There are 16 residues in the CDR3. DNA of the CDR3: TGTGCCAGCAGCTTAGTCATTCGGGGACAGGCCTACGAGCAGTACTTC. It translates to CASSLVIRGQAYEQYF.

There are a few counts of this clone. The chain links TRBV28 to TRBJ1-1; tentatively, D is TRBD1 (5 bases). Looked up from germline, CDR1 is MDHEN and CDR2 is SYDVKM. The CDR3 extends over 12 amino acids. Trimming cost V 10 bases and J 5 bases, with 14 bases left between them. CDR3 nucleotides: TGTGCCATCGGCGCTGGGGGTACTGAAGCTTTCTTT. As protein: CAIGAGGTEAFF.